The 23 T cell receptor beta chains presented below share a single source sample, sequenced in a study of cytomegalovirus exposure and HLA in healthy donors. 13 Jbeta primers and 60 Vbeta primers were used for the PCR. Some clones are missing from TCRdb's copy, which holds only in-frame ones; the method was immunoSEQ multiplex PCR. The table has over 150,000 clones, roughly 80% seen once; the top ten hold around 5%. Input material: PBMCs. Every receptor here comes from a man younger than 30 in good health and CMV-seronegative.

The rearrangement joins TRBV4-1 to TRBJ2-6; 9 nucleotides align to TRBD1. This CDR3 is 20 amino acids long. The V gene end was trimmed by 3 bases and the J gene end by 0 bases; junction bases not matched to a gene: 12. Germline V CDR1 and CDR2: MGHRA, YSYEKL. The CDR3 DNA reads as TGCGCCAGCAGCCACCCCCGGGGGACAGGGACTATCTCTGGGGCCAACGTCCTGACTTTC. Translated: CASSHPRGTGTISGANVLTF.

This chain links TRBV5-1 with TRBJ1-2, with 9 positions matching TRBD1. This CDR3 contains 13 residues. The V gene end was trimmed by 5 bases and the J gene end by 6 bases; junction bases not matched to a gene: 5. Germline CDR1 SGHRS, CDR2 YFSETQ. In nucleotides, the CDR3 is TGCGCCAGCAGGGACAGGGGAGCCGATGGCTACACCTTC. As protein: CASRDRGADGYTF.

This chain connects TRBV7-2 to TRBJ1-2, with 9 bases lining up with TRBD1. This CDR3 has 14 residues. The J segment lost 5 bases and the V segment lost 1 base, leaving 2 bases of the junction unmatched. CDR1 SGHTA and CDR2 FQGNSA come from the germline V gene. The DNA of the CDR3 is TGTGCCAGCAGCTTAGGACAGGGGGGATATGGCTACACCTTC. It translates to CASSLGQGGYGYTF. Drawing the rest from reference TRBV7-2 and TRBJ1-2, the complete variable domain is GAGVSQSPSNKVTEKGKDVELRCDPISGHTALYWYRQSLGQGLEFLIYFQGNSAPDKSGLPSDRFSAERTGGSVSTLTIQRTQQEDSAVYLCASSLGQGGYGYTFGSGTRLTVV.

The chain joins TRBV15 to TRBJ2-1; TRBD1 aligns across 9 bases. Germline V gene data show CDR1 as LNHNV and CDR2 as YYDKDF (reference sequence). The CDR3 is 16 amino acids. The trim removed 2 bases at V and 8 bases at J, leaving 10 bases unmatched. The CDR3 region is CATSRPGQGDKDEQFF. In DNA, the CDR3 is TGTGCCACCAGCAGACCGGGACAGGGCGATAAGGATGAGCAGTTCTTC.

Only one count was recorded for this clone. The chain employs TRBV7-2 and TRBJ1-2; D perhaps matches TRBD1 (5 bases). Trimming removed 2 bases from V and 7 bases from J, with 14 bases in between. The germline V gene encodes CDR1 SGHTA and CDR2 FQGNSA. The CDR3 totals 14 residues. CDR3 in DNA: TGTGCCAGCAGCTTAAGTAAGGCTCAGGGTGGCTACACCTTC. It codes for CASSLSKAQGGYTF.

This chain connects TRBV6-6 to TRBJ2-1; 8 bases align to TRBD1. This CDR3 contains 15 residues. The germline gives CDR1 MNHNY, CDR2 SVGAGI (reference sequence). The V gene end was trimmed by 5 bases and the J gene end by 4 bases; junction bases not matched to a gene: 7. CDR3 DNA sequence: TGTGCCAGCAGTGACAGGGGAAGCGGTTACAATGAGCAGTTCTTC. It codes for CASSDRGSGYNEQFF.

About this clone itself: The identical CDR3 is also encoded by other nucleotide sequences in the sample. The chain recombines TRBV2 with TRBJ1-1; TRBD1 aligns across 9 bases. After removal of 6 bases from V and 5 bases from J, the junction contained 4 bases not matched to a gene. From germline, CDR1 is SNHLY and CDR2 FYNNEI. CDR3 length: 13 amino acids. The chain's CDR3 is CASRGQGSTEAFF. The CDR3 bases are TGTGCCAGCAGGGGACAGGGCTCAACTGAAGCTTTCTTT.

The chain joins TRBV11-2 to TRBJ1-3; D is unclear. CDR3 size: 14 residues. Trimming took off 3 bases at V and 0 bases at J, with 6 bases between the two ends. Germline V gene sequence: CDR1 SGHAT, CDR2 FQNNGV. The CDR3 here is CASSLVSSGNTIYF. Written as DNA, the CDR3 is TGTGCCAGCAGCTTGGTCAGCTCTGGAAACACCATATATTTT.

The CDR3 bases are TGTGCCATCAGTGTTTCAGGGGCCTCTACTAACTATGGCTACACCTTC. Translating it yields CAISVSGASTNYGYTF. V is TRBV10-3 and J is TRBJ1-2, with D possibly matching TRBD1 (6 bases). The CDR3 is 16 residues long. Germline CDR1 ENHRY, CDR2 SYGVKD. Trimming stripped 4 bases from V and 0 bases from J, with 15 bases between.

The chain recombines TRBV5-6 with TRBJ2-7; 11 bases agree with TRBD2. Germline lookup yields CDR1 SGHDT and CDR2 YYEEEE. This CDR3 has 16 residues. V was clipped by 0 bases and J by 4 bases; unmatched bases: 6. This CDR3 reads CASSLAVPSGRYEQYF. The CDR3 DNA sequence: TGTGCCAGCAGCTTGGCCGTGCCTAGCGGGAGGTACGAGCAGTACTTC.

V is TRBV5-4 and J is TRBJ1-4, with no clear D. Trimming pared 6 bases from V and 0 bases from J, leaving 9 bases between. The CDR3 is 14 residues long. The germline V gene has CDR1 SGHNT and CDR2 YYREEE (reference sequence). CDR3 amino acids: CASTHGPTNEKLFF. CDR3 sequence (DNA): TGTGCCAGCACCCATGGGCCAACTAATGAAAAACTGTTTTTT.

The chain has TRBV4-3 and TRBJ1-1, with 8 nucleotides matching TRBD1. The CDR3 length is 14 residues. The trim removed 4 bases at V and 4 bases at J, leaving 5 bases unmatched. Germline V gene data show CDR1 as LGHNA and CDR2 as YSLEER. The CDR3 sequence is CASSLGQGLTEAFF. In DNA, the CDR3 is TGCGCCAGCAGCCTCGGACAGGGCCTCACTGAAGCTTTCTTT.

The V and J genes are TRBV18 and TRBJ2-7, with D perhaps TRBD1 (5 bases). Germline CDR1 KGHSH, CDR2 LQKENI. Trimming cost V 0 bases and J 0 bases, with 12 bases left between them. The CDR3 contains 16 residues. This CDR3 is CASSPPRQRISYEQYF. As DNA, the CDR3 is TGTGCCAGCTCACCACCGAGACAGAGGATCTCCTACGAGCAGTACTTC.

This clone was observed once. The chain has TRBV27 and TRBJ2-2, with a possible D match to TRBD2 (6 bases). The CDR3 extends over 14 amino acids. Germline V gene data show CDR1 as MNHEY and CDR2 as SMNVEV (reference sequence). V dropped 5 bases and J dropped 7 bases, with 14 bases sitting between them. CDR3: CASSAGTRRGELFF. Written as DNA, the CDR3 is TGTGCCAGCAGTGCCGGGACTCGACGCGGGGAGCTGTTTTTT.

The CDR3 is CSGTGWGLYNEQFF. Written as DNA, the CDR3 is TGCAGCGGGACAGGATGGGGCCTCTACAATGAGCAGTTCTTC. This chain links TRBV29-1 with TRBJ2-1; 7 nucleotides agree with TRBD1. The germline gives CDR1 SQVTM, CDR2 ANQGSEA. This CDR3 is built from 14 residues. V was pared by 7 bases and J by 3 bases, with 9 bases of the junction left unmatched.

This clone was seen only once. The J gene is TRBJ2-1, the V gene TRBV7-9, with D possibly being TRBD2 (7 bases). The germline V and J ends were trimmed by 3 bases and 8 bases, with 17 bases remaining between them. The CDR3 extends over 15 amino acids. Germline CDR1 and CDR2: SEHNR and FQNEAQ (reference sequence). CDR3 region: CASSLSGGAGYEQFF. The CDR3 DNA is TGTGCCAGCAGCTTGAGTGGGGGGGCCGGATATGAGCAGTTCTTC.

CDR3 DNA sequence: TGTGCCAGCAGCCCCAGGGCAGGGGTCAACTATGGCTACACCTTC. It yields the protein CASSPRAGVNYGYTF. This chain joins TRBV14 and TRBJ1-2, with a tentative D call TRBD1 (6 bases). CDR1 and CDR2 (germline): SGHDN, FVKESK. The CDR3 has 15 amino acids. V was pared by 4 bases and J by 2 bases, with 14 bases between.

The genes are TRBV27 and TRBJ2-2; 15 bases fit TRBD2. The J segment lost 5 bases and the V segment lost 5 bases, leaving 12 bases of the junction unmatched. The CDR3 extends over 19 amino acids. Germline V gene data show CDR1 as MNHEY and CDR2 as SMNVEV (reference sequence). The CDR3 DNA sequence: TGTGCCAGCAGTCGGACTAGCGGGGGGGCCCGGCGATGGACCGGGGAGCTGTTTTTT. Amino acids: CASSRTSGGARRWTGELFF.

The gene calls are TRBV6-1 and TRBJ1-2; D is uncertain. Germline values: CDR1 MNHNS, CDR2 SASEGT. Trimming pared 1 base from V and 6 bases from J, leaving 12 bases between. The CDR3 is 14 residues long. Here the CDR3 reads CASSEGSSGDGYTF. CDR3 nucleotide sequence: TGTGCCAGCAGTGAAGGGTCCTCCGGGGATGGCTACACCTTC.

The chain couples TRBV19 to TRBJ2-7; 7 nucleotides match TRBD1. Trimming at V came to 10 bases and at J to 3 bases, leaving 9 bases not matched to a gene. This CDR3 is built from 13 residues. CDR1 and CDR2 (germline): LNHDA, SQIVND (reference sequence). CDR3 sequence (DNA): TGTGCCACCAGAGGGGACAGCCACTACGAGCAGTACTTC. Amino acids: CATRGDSHYEQYF.

The chain combines TRBV6-6 with TRBJ2-1; 7 bases are shared with TRBD2. The CDR3 has 15 amino acids. Germline values: CDR1 MNHNY, CDR2 SVGAGI (reference sequence). V shed 5 bases, J shed 6 bases, and the junction held 10 bases outside the gene matches. The DNA for the CDR3 is TGTGCCAGCAGTACCGGACCGGGACTAAGCAATGAGCAGTTCTTC. Its protein product is CASSTGPGLSNEQFF.

This clone came up a few times. V gene TRBV5-1 combines with J gene TRBJ2-2, with 7 positions matching TRBD1. Germline trimming cut 2 bases from V and 5 bases from J; bases unmatched to any gene: 3. Germline V CDR1 and CDR2: SGHRS, YFSETQ. The CDR3 covers 14 residues. CDR3 region: CASSLTGATGELFF. The CDR3 DNA reads as TGCGCCAGCAGCTTAACAGGGGCTACCGGGGAGCTGTTTTTT.

J is TRBJ1-1 and V is TRBV7-6; no clear D gene. V lost 0 bases and J 5 bases, leaving 13 bases between the germline ends. Germline V gene sequence: CDR1 SGHVS, CDR2 FNYEAQ. This CDR3 contains 15 residues. The CDR3 region has the DNA TGTGCCAGCAGCTTAGCGCCCAGAGCCGGGACTGAAGCTTTCTTT. It codes for CASSLAPRAGTEAFF.